This T cell receptor (beta chain) was identified in a study of chemoradiotherapy in HPV16-positive cancers. Study overall: Candidate HPV-specific clones and shared TCR motifs came from a couple of HPV16-positive patients. The study, taken as a whole, reports: For HPV16-positive patients, expanding HPV-responsive T cells associated with longer recurrence-free survival. During treatment, candidate HPV-specific clones and E7-related motifs expanded in tumor.

Clones were read by immunoSEQ multiplex PCR, and TCRdb kept only the in-frame ones, dropping some. The sample yields approximately 5,700 clones, roughly 84% seen once. Repeated repertoire sampling spanned the course of chemoradiotherapy. This clone came up a few times. Its antigen is still unknown. The length of the CDR3 is 17 residues. The TCR sequence derives from a human donor with HPV-associated anogenital cancer. The gene calls are TRBV12-2 and TRBJ1-6. TRBV12-2 counts as a pseudogene. The sample was tumor tissue, taken from a patient who underwent chemoradiotherapy. The CDR3 DNA reads TGTGCAAGTCGCCCCCGGGAGGATGAGGGGCAGGATTCACCCCTCCACTTT. Translating gives CASRPREDEGQDSPLHF.